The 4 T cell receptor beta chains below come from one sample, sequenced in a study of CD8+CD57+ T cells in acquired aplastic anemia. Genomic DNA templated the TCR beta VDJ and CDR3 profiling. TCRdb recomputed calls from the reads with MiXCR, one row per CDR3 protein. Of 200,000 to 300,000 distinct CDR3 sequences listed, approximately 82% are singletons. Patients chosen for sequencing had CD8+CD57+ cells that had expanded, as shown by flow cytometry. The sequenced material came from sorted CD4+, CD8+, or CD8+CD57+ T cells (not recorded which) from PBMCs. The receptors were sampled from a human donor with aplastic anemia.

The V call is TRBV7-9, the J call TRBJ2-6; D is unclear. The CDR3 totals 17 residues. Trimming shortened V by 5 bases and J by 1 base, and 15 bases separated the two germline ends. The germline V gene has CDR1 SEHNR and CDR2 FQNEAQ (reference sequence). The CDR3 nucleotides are TGTGCCAGCAGCCCCTCAGGTACGCAGTCTGGGGCCAACGTCCTGACTTTC. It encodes CASSPSGTQSGANVLTF.

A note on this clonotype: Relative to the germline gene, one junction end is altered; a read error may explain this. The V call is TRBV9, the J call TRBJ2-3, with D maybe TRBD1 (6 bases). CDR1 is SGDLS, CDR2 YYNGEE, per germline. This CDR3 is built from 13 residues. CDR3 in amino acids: CASSDGVRGTAVF. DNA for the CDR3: TGTGCCAGCAGCGACGGGGTTAGGGGGACGGCAGTTTTT.

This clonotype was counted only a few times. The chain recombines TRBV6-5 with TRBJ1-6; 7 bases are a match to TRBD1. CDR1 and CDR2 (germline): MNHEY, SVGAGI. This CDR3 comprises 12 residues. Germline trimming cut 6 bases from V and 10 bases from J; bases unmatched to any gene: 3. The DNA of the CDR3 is TGTGCCAGCAGCCAGGGGGGCTCACCCCTCCACTTT. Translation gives CASSQGGSPLHF.

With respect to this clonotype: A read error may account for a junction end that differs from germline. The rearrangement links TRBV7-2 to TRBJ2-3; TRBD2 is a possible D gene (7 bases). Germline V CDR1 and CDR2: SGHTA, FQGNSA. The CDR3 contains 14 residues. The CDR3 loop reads CASSVQGGGGTEYF. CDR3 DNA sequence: TGTGCCAGCAGCGTTCAAGGAGGGGGGGGTACGGAGTATTTT.